This T cell receptor beta chain was obtained from a study of tumor-infiltrating lymphocytes in primary liver carcinoma. At the level of the study: Staged T1-T3 N0M0, the tumors had sizes that ranged from about 4 to 10 cm across.

Taking roughly 20-34 mg of unsorted bulk tissue, the authors co-extracted RNA and DNA. Tumor samples uniformly had over 85% viable tumor cells. Study-level findings and limits: Top clones occupying all five tumor regions numbered only about 7-25%.

TCR beta cDNA was prepared out of around 460 ng total RNA by means of a constant-region primer. Amplification in three nested multiplex PCR rounds with slightly modified ARM-PCR gave rise to TCR beta libraries. It was with TRBV1-TRBV30 forward primers and a C-beta reverse primer that the first two PCR rounds were run, at roughly 9 cycles each. TCRdb independently ran MiXCR on the multiplex PCR reads; one entry per CDR3 protein. The sample shows 52,000 or so distinct CDR3 sequences, 60% to 80% of them seen only once. Worth noting for this clonotype: What it binds is not known. The junction differs from germline at one of its ends, possibly a read error.

CDR1 is SGHAT and CDR2 is FQNNGV in the germline V gene. The CDR3 consists of 17 residues. The rearrangement joins TRBV11-2 to TRBJ2-2; weak D call: TRBD1 (6 bases). The TCR originated in a man aged 40-49 years with primary liver carcinoma and hepatitis B virus infection. The specimen sequenced was liver tumor tissue from sampling region 5. Sample subset: tumor region T5, tumor centre. CDR3 residues: CASSLDHRCGDTGEPFF. The CDR3 DNA follows: TGTGCTAGCAGCTTAGATCATCGGTGTGGGGACACCGGGGAGCCGTTTTTT.